The next 8 T cell receptor beta chains were all read from a single sample in a study of cytomegalovirus exposure and HLA in healthy donors. Researchers ran the PCR with 60 Vbeta and 13 Jbeta primers. Sequencing used immunoSEQ multiplex PCR; TCRdb keeps in-frame clones, though not all of them. The data show approximately 150,000 clones, with over 70% seen just once and around 7% held by the top ten. Sample: PBMCs. The receptors originated from a middle-aged woman in good health and CMV-seropositive.

This clone has just a few counts. The rearrangement links TRBV5-1 to TRBJ1-1, with 9 nucleotides matching TRBD1. Trimming at V came to 3 bases and at J to 5 bases, leaving 11 bases not matched to a gene. There are 16 residues in the CDR3. CDR1 is SGHRS, CDR2 YFSETQ, per germline. The CDR3, as DNA: TGCGCCAGCAGCTCACTTACAGGGGGCGCGAGGACTGAAGCTTTCTTT. Translating it yields CASSSLTGGARTEAFF.

The chain carries TRBV2 and TRBJ2-2, with a possible D match to TRBD1 (5 bases). Trimming removed 1 base at V and 5 bases at J, with 11 bases between. CDR3 length equals 15 residues. The germline CDR1 and CDR2 sequences are SNHLY and FYNNEI. The CDR3 DNA is TGTGCCAGCAGTGAAGAGGGGCGATCGACCGGGGAGCTGTTTTTT. Amino acids: CASSEEGRSTGELFF.

The chain links TRBV28 to TRBJ1-5, with 7 bases aligning to TRBD1. Trimming took 6 bases from V and 0 from J; bases not matched to a gene: 11. The CDR3 has 17 residues. The germline gives CDR1 MDHEN, CDR2 SYDVKM. In nucleotides, the CDR3 is TGTGCCAGCAGGGACCGGGACAGACATTATAGCAATCAGCCCCAGCATTTT. Translating it yields CASRDRDRHYSNQPQHF.

The CDR3 loop is CASSLGQSYEQYF. CDR3 coding DNA: TGTGCCAGCAGCTTGGGGCAGTCCTACGAGCAGTACTTC. The V gene is TRBV5-6, the J gene TRBJ2-7; D ambiguous. The germline V gene encodes CDR1 SGHDT and CDR2 YYEEEE. The CDR3 extends over 13 amino acids. V was trimmed by 0 bases and J by 1 base, leaving 5 bases between them.

V is TRBV27 and J is TRBJ2-7, with D possibly TRBD1 on 6 matching bases. Germline CDR1 MNHEY, CDR2 SMNVEV (reference sequence). The V gene lost 6 bases and the J gene lost 1 base, with 16 bases spanning the gap. The length of the CDR3 is 15 residues. The CDR3 DNA sequence: TGTGCCAGCAGCCCACAGGGAAAAAGGTCCTACGAGCAGTACTTC. It yields the protein CASSPQGKRSYEQYF.

The V and J genes are TRBV6-6 and TRBJ1-1; D gene uncertain. Trimming pared 2 bases from V and 6 bases from J, leaving 10 bases between. CDR1 and CDR2 from the germline V gene are MNHNY and SVGAGI (reference sequence). This CDR3 is 13 amino acids long. The CDR3 loop is CASSYGGFPEAFF. In nucleotides, the CDR3 is TGTGCCAGCAGTTACGGAGGATTTCCTGAAGCTTTCTTT.

The V gene is TRBV4-2, the J gene TRBJ1-2; possibly TRBD1 for D (6 bases). Trimming took 5 bases from V and 6 from J, leaving 22 bases between them. This CDR3 comprises 16 residues. The germline CDR1 and CDR2 sequences are LGHNA and YNFKEQ. The CDR3 loop is CASSVGTPATFDGYTF. The CDR3 nucleotides are TGTGCCAGCAGCGTTGGGACACCAGCTACATTTGATGGCTACACCTTC.

V usage is TRBV4-2 and J usage is TRBJ1-5; D remains unclear. This CDR3 has 14 residues. Between the trimmed V and J ends, which lost 6 bases and 2 bases, there was a span of 11 bases. Germline CDR1 is LGHNA and CDR2 is YNFKEQ. CDR3 protein: CASSESGGNQPQHF. CDR3 sequence (DNA): TGTGCCAGCAGTGAGTCTGGTGGCAATCAGCCCCAGCATTTT.